This T cell receptor beta chain is from a study of response to subunit inactivated influenza vaccine. TCRdb used MiXCR to reprocess the RT-PCR reads, holding one entry per CDR3 protein. The profile shows fewer than 250,000 distinct CDR3 sequences, 14% of them singletons. This CDR3 has 15 amino acids. The V gene's germline CDR1 is MNHEY and CDR2 SVGAGI. V lost 4 bases to trimming and J lost 5 bases; unmatched junction nucleotides: 7. Study conclusions and caveats: Authors suggested seasonal influenza vaccinations each recruit few new T cells.

A remark on this clonotype: What it recognizes is unknown.

This clonotype was sampled from a man aged 45-60 years who received an inactivated influenza vaccine. The chain couples TRBV6-5 to TRBJ2-2; 7 nucleotides match TRBD2. This material consisted of CD8+ T cells sorted from PBMCs, taken 4 to 6 days after vaccination. The CDR3 sequence: CASSSQLGGTGELFF. The DNA of the CDR3 is TGTGCCAGCAGTTCCCAATTGGGGGGGACCGGGGAGCTGTTTTTT.